Listed below are T cell receptor beta chains from one sample, sequenced in a study of glioma-infiltrating T cells. TCRdb itself ran the multiplex PCR reads through MiXCR, one entry per CDR3 protein. Seen here are some 160,000 distinct CDR3 sequences, over 40% observed once, and the top ten hold roughly 5.4%. Sequencing was done on a sample of glioma tissue, nonneoplastic brain tissue, or PBMCs (not recorded which). These receptors all come from a human donor with low-grade glioma or glioblastoma, undergoing nonglioma brain surgery, or in good health (not recorded which). CDR3s include the opening cysteine and the closing phenylalanine or tryptophan. Fields, in order: J gene, clone size, D gene, V gene, CDR3 DNA, CDR3 protein. A D gene is named only where the DNA matches it firmly. Clone size is shown for a subset of rows, as once, few, many or a class of expanded clone.

TRBJ2-3	many	TRBD2	TRBV28	TGTGCCAGCAGTTTTTTCCGTGGAGGGCGGGGGGAAGATACGCAGTATTTT	CASSFFRGGRGEDTQYF
TRBJ1-4	few	.	TRBV4-1	TGCGCCAGCAGCCAACCCCGGGCTAATGAAAAACTGTTTTTT	CASSQPRANEKLFF
TRBJ2-5	many	TRBD1	TRBV20-1	TGCAGTGCTGACGGATTCGACAGGGTCTACCAAGAGACCCAGTACTTC	CSADGFDRVYQETQYF
TRBJ2-5	.	TRBD2	TRBV9	TGTGCCAGCAATCGCGGGGGACAAGAGACCCAGTACTTC	CASNRGGQETQYF
TRBJ2-5	few	.	TRBV2	TGTGCCAGCAGTGAGCTCCGCCGGGAGACCCAGTACTTC	CASSELRRETQYF
TRBJ2-1	many	.	TRBV7-2	TGTGCCAGCAGGGGGACCCTGCACAATGAGCAGTTCTTC	CASRGTLHNEQFF
TRBJ2-3	many	.	TRBV24-1	TGTGCCACCAGTGAATCTACCGGGACATTCGATAGCACAGATACGCAGTATTTT	CATSESTGTFDSTDTQYF
TRBJ2-5	.	.	TRBV20-1	TGCATCACGACTAGGTCCCAGCCAGAGACCCAGTACTTC	CITTRSQPETQYF
TRBJ1-5	many	.	TRBV10-3	TGTGCCATCAGTGAGGGCTATATCCAGCATTTT	CAISEGYIQHF
TRBJ1-5	.	.	TRBV19	TGTGCCAGTAGTACAAGCGGGGGAAATAGCAATCAGCCCCAGCATTTT	CASSTSGGNSNQPQHF
TRBJ1-1	many	TRBD1	TRBV5-5	TGTGCCAGCAGCTTGCAAGTGACAGGGTTCGGTGAAGCTTTCTTT	CASSLQVTGFGEAFF
TRBJ2-5	.	.	TRBV7-2	TGTGCCAGCAGCGTTGTGAGGGGGACAAAAGAGACCCAGTACTTC	CASSVVRGTKETQYF
TRBJ2-1	few	TRBD2	TRBV6-2/TRBV6-3	TGTGCCAGCAGGTCCACCGGTGGACTAGCGGGAGCTGATGAGCAGTTCTTC	CASRSTGGLAGADEQFF
TRBJ2-3	many	.	TRBV15	TGTGCCACCAGCAGAGAAGAGACAGATACGCAGTATTTT	CATSREETDTQYF
TRBJ2-7	.	TRBD1	TRBV3-1	TGTGCCAGCAGCCAAGCGGGACAGCCTCCCTACGAGCAGTACTTC	CASSQAGQPPYEQYF
TRBJ2-1	.	TRBD2	TRBV12-3/TRBV12-4	TGTGCCAGCTGGATGGCGGGAGCCCAGTATGAGCAGTTCTTC	CASWMAGAQYEQFF
TRBJ2-5	.	TRBD2	TRBV3-1	TGTGCCAGCAGCTCGGGACTAGCGGGAGTCGGGGAGACCAAGTACTTC	CASSSGLAGVGETKYF
TRBJ2-3	many	TRBD2	TRBV20-1	TGCAGTGCTTCGCCACTAGCGGGAGCAGATACGCAGTATTTT	CSASPLAGADTQYF
TRBJ1-1	.	.	TRBV11-2	TGCGCCAGTGGGACAAGTATGAAGACTGAAGCTTTCTTT	CASGTSMKTEAFF
TRBJ1-6	.	TRBD1	TRBV5-1	TGCGCCAGCAGCTTGAGACAGGGAGAGGATTCACCCCTCCACTTT	CASSLRQGEDSPLHF
TRBJ1-4	many	TRBD1	TRBV19	TGTGCCAGTAGTATGGACAGGGAAAAACTGTTTTTT	CASSMDREKLFF
TRBJ2-5	few	.	TRBV12-3/TRBV12-4	TGTGCCAGCAGTTTAGTGAGTTCTTCGTATGGGACCCAGTACTTC	CASSLVSSSYGTQYF
TRBJ2-5	.	.	TRBV29-1	TGCAGCGTTGAAGATACAGCAGGGGAGACCCAGTACTTC	CSVEDTAGETQYF
TRBJ1-1	once	.	TRBV7-9	TGTGCCAGCAGACCGGGACGGCCCGAGGTGGACACTGAAGCTTTCTTT	CASRPGRPEVDTEAFF